Presented here are 25 T cell receptor beta chains from one specimen sequenced in a study of shared clonotypes between healthy human individuals. The protocol was immunoSEQ multiplex PCR, while the TCRdb copy is restricted to in-frame clones and leaves out a portion. The repertoire holds over a million clones, with roughly 74% as singletons. The sequencing sample was made of memory CD4+ T cells from PBMCs. Noted subset: CD45RA-negative fraction. These receptors originate from a man younger than 35 in good health. Some clones in this sample may be carry-over from other donors' samples.

The rearrangement joins TRBV28 to TRBJ2-1; TRBD2 agrees at 12 bases. Germline values: CDR1 MDHEN, CDR2 SYDVKM. V shed 10 bases and J 6 bases; nucleotides not matched to a gene: 4. The CDR3 loop spans 13 amino acids. The CDR3 DNA is TGTGCCACCCGGACTAGCGGGGTCAATGAGCAGTTCTTC. This sequence encodes CATRTSGVNEQFF.

The gene calls are TRBV10-1 and TRBJ2-1, with 8 nucleotides matching TRBD1. Germline CDR1 is WNHNN and CDR2 is SYGVQD (reference sequence). The CDR3 totals 13 residues. V trimming: 6 bases; J trimming: 7 bases; junction bases outside the gene matches: 5. The CDR3 loop is CASRDTGGNEQFF. DNA for the CDR3: TGCGCCAGCAGGGATACAGGGGGAAATGAGCAGTTCTTC.

The table lists this clone with a count of one. The gene calls are TRBV6-1 and TRBJ2-1; 8 nucleotides agree with TRBD2. Trimming removed 6 bases from V and 5 bases from J; junction bases left unmatched: 9. The CDR3 totals 15 residues. CDR1 and CDR2 (germline): MNHNS, SASEGT. DNA for the CDR3: TGTGCCAGCAGCGGAGGGACTAGTTTGGACAATGAGCAGTTCTTC. As protein: CASSGGTSLDNEQFF.

The chain has TRBV7-9 and TRBJ2-1; 8 nucleotides align to TRBD1. Trimming at V came to 5 bases and at J to 6 bases, leaving 21 bases not matched to a gene. Germline CDR1 SEHNR, CDR2 FQNEAQ (reference sequence). This CDR3 contains 19 residues. The CDR3 DNA is TGTGCCAGCAGCCTCACGAAGGGACAGGTCTCCAGGTTGGGCAATGAGCAGTTCTTC. It translates to CASSLTKGQVSRLGNEQFF.

This clone was recorded at least ten times. The rearrangement joins TRBV30 to TRBJ2-7, with TRBD1 as a possible D gene (7 bases). Germline V gene data show CDR1 as GTSNPN and CDR2 as SVGIG (reference sequence). V dropped 3 bases and J dropped 2 bases, with 29 bases sitting between them. The CDR3 covers 19 residues. CDR3 DNA sequence: TGTGCCTGGAGGAAAGAGCAGGGGGGTGAGGTCTGGTGGGCCTACGAGCAGTACTTC. Protein sequence: CAWRKEQGGEVWWAYEQYF.

This chain links TRBV11-3 with TRBJ2-1; D possibly uses TRBD1 or TRBD2 (5 bases each). CDR1 is SGHNT and CDR2 is YENEEA in the germline V gene. The V gene lost 1 base and the J gene lost 9 bases, with 13 bases spanning the gap. The CDR3 contains 14 residues. The CDR3 nucleotides are TGTGCCAGCAGCTTAGTCGGCACTGGGGGTGAGCAGTTCTTC. It is translated as CASSLVGTGGEQFF.

This clone was found a few times. The rearrangement uses TRBV28 and TRBJ2-1; possibly TRBD2 for D (6 bases). The germline CDR1 and CDR2 sequences are MDHEN and SYDVKM. Trimming removed 2 bases from V and 10 bases from J, with 15 bases in between. The CDR3 spans 14 residues. CDR3: CASSLGSGWGEQFF. DNA for the CDR3: TGTGCCAGCAGTTTAGGTAGCGGTTGGGGCGAGCAGTTCTTC.

This clone was observed a handful of times. The identical CDR3 is also encoded by other nucleotide sequences in the sample. The V call is TRBV9, the J call TRBJ1-5; D gene unclear. Trimming left V 0 bases short and J 3 bases short, with 4 bases between. Germline CDR1 SGDLS, CDR2 YYNGEE. This CDR3 region has 13 residues. The CDR3 region has the DNA TGTGCCAGCAGCGTAGCCCCCAATCAGCCCCAGCATTTT. Translating gives CASSVAPNQPQHF.

The CDR3 region is CASSLRSELSTDTQYF. The CDR3 coding sequence is TGTGCCAGCAGCTTACGATCAGAGCTATCCACAGATACGCAGTATTTT. V is TRBV7-3 and J is TRBJ2-3; unclear D gene. Trimming removed 2 bases at V and 2 bases at J, with 14 bases between. Per germline, CDR1 SGHTA and CDR2 FQGTGA. The CDR3 has 16 amino acids.

V gene TRBV15 combines with J gene TRBJ2-2; 7 bases are a match to TRBD1. Germline-derived CDR1 and CDR2 are LNHNV and YYDKDF (reference sequence). Trimming took 5 bases from V and 6 from J; bases not matched to a gene: 6. This CDR3 has 14 amino acids. The CDR3 loop is CATSQGQSAGELFF. The CDR3 nucleotides are TGTGCCACCAGCCAGGGACAGTCGGCCGGGGAGCTGTTTTTT.

This clone was observed once. Since a much larger clone is just one base distant, this may be a read error. In the same sample, other DNA sequences code for this CDR3. The V call is TRBV28, the J call TRBJ1-2; 8 bases line up with TRBD1. From germline, CDR1 is MDHEN and CDR2 SYDVKM. V gave up 6 bases and J gave up 4 bases; unmatched junction bases: 1. This CDR3 contains 12 residues. The CDR3 DNA reads as TGTGCCAGCAGCGACAGGGGCTATGGCTACACCTTC. Amino acids: CASSDRGYGYTF.

The chain is built from TRBV5-1 and TRBJ2-1; 8 nucleotides align to TRBD2. Germline CDR1 SGHRS, CDR2 YFSETQ. After removal of 1 base from V and 2 bases from J, the junction contained 5 bases not matched to a gene. The CDR3 consists of 16 residues. CDR3 loop: CASSLQGLGPYNEQFF. The CDR3 coding sequence is TGCGCCAGCAGCTTGCAGGGACTAGGCCCCTACAATGAGCAGTTCTTC.

With respect to this clone: This specimen includes other DNA sequences encoding the same CDR3. The chain links TRBV6-5 to TRBJ1-1; D call uncertain. From germline, CDR1 is MNHEY and CDR2 SVGAGI. This CDR3 region has 13 residues. Trimming took 6 bases from V and 0 from J, leaving 8 bases between them. The CDR3 region is CASRTGMNTEAFF. As DNA, the CDR3 is TGTGCCAGCAGGACGGGAATGAACACTGAAGCTTTCTTT.

The chain uses TRBV7-3 and TRBJ2-1, with D perhaps TRBD1 (6 bases). The CDR3 runs to 14 residues. Germline V CDR1 and CDR2: SGHTA, FQGTGA. Trimming stripped 6 bases from V and 8 bases from J, with 17 bases between. The CDR3 protein is CASRQGSLRDEQFF. In DNA form, the CDR3 reads TGTGCCAGCAGACAGGGTTCACTACGCGATGAGCAGTTCTTC.

The rearrangement links TRBV25-1 to TRBJ2-6; D uncertain. Looked up from germline, CDR1 is MGHDK and CDR2 is SYGVNS. This CDR3 contains 13 residues. V was clipped by 2 bases and J by 3 bases, with 2 bases between them. CDR3 sequence: CASSEGGANVLTF. CDR3 DNA sequence: TGTGCCAGCAGTGAAGGTGGGGCCAACGTCCTGACTTTC.

The CDR3 bases are TGTGCCAGTAGTCCCCGGCAGTACAATCAGCCCCAGCATTTT. Amino acid sequence: CASSPRQYNQPQHF. The rearrangement uses TRBV19 and TRBJ1-5; D is undetermined. The CDR3 loop spans 14 amino acids. Germline CDR1 and CDR2: LNHDA and SQIVND (reference sequence). Between the trimmed V and J ends, which lost 5 bases and 3 bases, there was a span of 11 bases.

The chain carries TRBV18 and TRBJ2-3; TRBD2 matches at 10 bases. CDR3 length equals 15 residues. V shed 6 bases, J shed 7 bases, and the junction held 10 bases outside the gene matches. Germline assignment: CDR1 KGHSH and CDR2 LQKENI. CDR3 loop: CASSAASGSLNTQYF. CDR3 nucleotides: TGTGCCAGCTCCGCGGCTAGCGGGAGTTTAAATACGCAGTATTTT.

The genes are TRBV6-5 and TRBJ2-1; 13 nucleotides agree with TRBD2. This CDR3 has 15 residues. The ends lost 6 bases at V and 7 bases at J; junction bases unmatched: 6. CDR1 and CDR2 from the germline V gene are MNHEY and SVGAGI. CDR3 sequence: CASSLLAGGPNEQFF. CDR3 sequence (DNA): TGTGCCAGCAGCCTACTAGCGGGAGGGCCTAATGAGCAGTTCTTC.

This chain uses TRBV5-1 with TRBJ2-7; D uncertain. This CDR3 region has 14 residues. Trimming pared 0 bases from V and 5 bases from J, leaving 12 bases between. Per the germline V gene, CDR1 is SGHRS and CDR2 is YFSETQ. CDR3 loop: CASSLARNSDEQYF. CDR3 nucleotide sequence: TGCGCCAGCAGCTTGGCTCGCAACTCTGACGAGCAGTACTTC.

The J gene is TRBJ2-7, the V gene TRBV4-1, with 12 bases lining up with TRBD2. V trimming: 2 bases; J trimming: 4 bases; junction bases outside the gene matches: 12. Germline V CDR1 and CDR2: MGHRA, YSYEKL. The length of the CDR3 is 18 residues. CDR3 sequence (DNA): TGCGCCAGCAGCCAAAACCTAGCGGGAGGGCCAGGAGGGTACGAGCAGTACTTC. It translates to CASSQNLAGGPGGYEQYF.

This clone was detected once. This chain uses TRBV15 with TRBJ2-7; the D gene is possibly TRBD2 (5 bases). The CDR3 extends over 16 amino acids. Germline values: CDR1 LNHNV, CDR2 YYDKDF (reference sequence). V shed 0 bases and J shed 2 bases, with 14 bases lying between them. The CDR3 nucleotides are TGTGCCACCAGCAGAGACTCACCTCGGGGTGCCTACGAGCAGTACTTC. Its protein product is CATSRDSPRGAYEQYF.

In this sample, this clone turned up many times. V and J are TRBV7-3 and TRBJ2-6; 7 nucleotides align to TRBD2. This CDR3 has 16 residues. With 1 base clipped from V and 0 bases from J, the junction kept 0 bases outside the gene matches. Germline CDR1 reads SGHTA; CDR2 reads FQGTGA. CDR3 in DNA: TGTGCCAGCAGCTTAAGCGGGGGCTCTGGGGCCAACGTCCTGACTTTC. This encodes CASSLSGGSGANVLTF.

A note on this clone: The junction and the germline gene differ at one end; a read error may be behind it. The sample holds other DNA sequences that translate to the same CDR3. J is TRBJ2-7 and V is TRBV11-3; D unclear. Germline values: CDR1 SGHNT, CDR2 YENEEA. The CDR3 has 12 residues. The CDR3 nucleotides read TGTGCCAGCAGCCTAGACGGCTACGAGCAGTACTTC. Its translation: CASSLDGYEQYF.

V and J are TRBV2 and TRBJ1-4; 9 bases map to TRBD1. With 8 bases clipped from V and 7 bases from J, the junction kept 5 bases outside the gene matches. The germline gives CDR1 SNHLY, CDR2 FYNNEI. The CDR3 consists of 13 residues. CDR3 DNA: TGTGCCAGCCTTAGACAGGGGGGTGAAAAACTGTTTTTT. This codes for CASLRQGGEKLFF.

V is TRBV20-1 and J is TRBJ2-5; D not resolved. V lost 8 bases, J lost 4 bases, and 11 bases lay in between. Germline CDR1 is DFQATT and CDR2 is SNEGSKA (reference sequence). This CDR3 is 11 amino acids long. The CDR3 reads CSRVWGETQYF. The CDR3 coding sequence is TGCAGTCGGGTTTGGGGAGAGACCCAGTACTTC.